This T cell receptor (beta chain) was recorded in a study of T cell responses to AZD1222 COVID-19 vaccine (dated by TCRdb to about 2021). Turning to the overall study: AZD1222 recipients with second doses at about 4 weeks or about 12 weeks were pooled, because spike-specific TCR depth and breadth did not differ between schedules. TCR sequencing was performed for approximately 240 trial participants, of whom 200 to 210 were given two doses of AZD1222 and around 26 were given two doses of MenACWY control vaccine. Trial participants were enrolled by age into subgroups of 18-55, 56-69 and 70-plus years, and about 150, 27 and 61 TCR-sequenced participants, respectively, were included in these subgroups.

What the authors observed across the whole study: Conclusions about previously exposed vaccinees are limited because only six or seven AZD1222 recipients were SARS-CoV-2 seropositive at baseline. Because no day 14 peak-response samples were available, repertoires were characterized only after the peak T cell response. After two AZD1222 doses, both the breadth and the depth of spike-specific TCRs were significantly higher than at day 0 and than in MenACWY recipients. In the small 56-69-year group, the increase in depth fell short of significance, most likely because of low power. Participants were mostly white British and included more females than males, and it was suggested by the authors that clonal diversity may have been underestimated. Reportedly, close to half of the unique spike-specific TCRs recognized epitopes lying outside the regions that are mutated in the B.1.351 and B.1.1.7 variants. CD4 TCRs associated with the vaccine covered the entire spike protein, and the dominant responses were in regions 160-218 and 743-854.

In light of the paper, this sample's time point label describes: baseline before first vaccination. Vaccinee samples came from UK trials COV001 and COV002, including a single-blind randomized controlled phase 2/3 trial of AZD1222 (ChAdOx1 nCoV-19) in healthy adults. For TCRbeta chain sequencing, PBMC samples from trial participants were taken at day 0 and at day 28 after the second dose. Concerning this clone: Its antigen is still unknown. No per-base quality is available; no much larger clone lies one base away.

Via the germline V gene, CDR1 is SQVTM and CDR2 ANQGSEA. The CDR3 numbers 13 residues from cysteine through phenylalanine. Only the CDR3 portion is preserved as DNA: 39 bases, with reading frame beginning at the first base. V and J lose 7 bases and 5 bases, and a span of 17 bases separates them. The CDR3 regions of human TCRbeta chains were subjected to immunosequencing. The study's own analysis went as follows. Repertoire TCRs were matched against a reference library of SARS-CoV-2-specific TCRs generated with the MIRA antigen-specificity platform. Breadth was defined as the fraction of unique TCRs that were SARS-CoV-2-associated, and depth was defined as the fraction of total T cells that were SARS-CoV-2-associated. Using the MIRA data, each spike-specific TCR was assigned both to the spike region to which the TCR was reactive and to a CD4 or CD8 class. Log10-transformed breadth and depth values were compared by one-way ANOVA with Sidak's multiple comparisons tests. In its TCRdb copy, this immuneACCESS table keeps in-frame sequences only and misses some clones. Where compared with another copy, unresolved V genes explain less than half of these, and the others have no known cause. The DNA was the basis for D and trimming; V, J and clone size are from that table. For this sample there are approximately 110,000 clones; around 85% appear just once. The leading ten clones occupy 5.5% to 8% of the sample.

This sample comprised peripheral blood, obtained on day 0 of AZD1222 vaccination. The rearrangement joined TRBV29-1 to TRBJ1-1; possibly the D gene is TRBD1, per 5 matching bases. The receptor was isolated from an adult in good health. The nucleotide sequence reads TGCAGCGGGATCGGGGGGGGTCGGACTGAAGCTTTCTTT. This translates into CSGIGGGRTEAFF.